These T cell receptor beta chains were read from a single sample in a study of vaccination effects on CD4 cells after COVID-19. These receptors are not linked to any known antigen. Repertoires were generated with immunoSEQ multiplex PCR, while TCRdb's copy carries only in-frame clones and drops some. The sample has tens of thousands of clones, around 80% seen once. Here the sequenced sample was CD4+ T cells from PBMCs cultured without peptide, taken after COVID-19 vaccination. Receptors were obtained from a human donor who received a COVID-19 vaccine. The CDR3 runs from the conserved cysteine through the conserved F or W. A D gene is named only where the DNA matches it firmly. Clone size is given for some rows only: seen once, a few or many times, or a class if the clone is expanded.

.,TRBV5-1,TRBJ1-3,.,TGCGCCAGCAGCTTGGATCTGGGCCGCGTAAACACCATATATTTT,CASSLDLGRVNTIYF
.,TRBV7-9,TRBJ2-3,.,TGTGCCAGCAGCATGGGCCGTAGCACAGATACGCAGTATTTT,CASSMGRSTDTQYF
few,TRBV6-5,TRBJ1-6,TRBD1,TGTGCCAGCAGGCGCACCGGGACAGAAAAAGTCCTCCACTTT,CASRRTGTEKVLHF
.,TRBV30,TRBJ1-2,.,TGTGCCTGGAGTGAGGGGTTGGATGGCTACACCTTC,CAWSEGLDGYTF
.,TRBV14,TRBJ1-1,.,TGTGCCAGCAGCCAAGGGCGGAACACTGAAGCTTTCTTT,CASSQGRNTEAFF
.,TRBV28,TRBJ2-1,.,TGTGCCAGCGGGGGGTACAATGAGCAGTTCTTC,CASGGYNEQFF
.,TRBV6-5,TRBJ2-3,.,TGTGCCAGCAGTACGGGGGATACGCAGTATTTT,CASSTGDTQYF
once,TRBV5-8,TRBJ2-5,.,TGTGCCAGCAGCTTCGTGGTAGGGTCTCTCCAAGAGACCCAGTACTTC,CASSFVVGSLQETQYF
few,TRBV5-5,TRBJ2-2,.,TGTGCCAGCAGCAAGACTCTGCCGTCCAACACCGGGGAGCTGTTTTTT,CASSKTLPSNTGELFF
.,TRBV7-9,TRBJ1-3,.,TGTGCCAGCAGCTCCAGACGGTCTGGAAACACCATATATTTT,CASSSRRSGNTIYF
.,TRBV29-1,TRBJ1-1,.,TGCAGCGTTTGGAGGGTTTACACTGAAGCTTTCTTT,CSVWRVYTEAFF
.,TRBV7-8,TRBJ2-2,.,TGTGCCAGCAGCTTAGGAGGCCCCACCGGGGAGCTGTTTTTT,CASSLGGPTGELFF
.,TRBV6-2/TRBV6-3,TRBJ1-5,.,TGTGCCAGCAGTTACGTGGGGGATCAGCCCCAGCATTTT,CASSYVGDQPQHF
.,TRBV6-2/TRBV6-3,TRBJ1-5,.,TGTGCCAGCAGTTACTCAAGGGTGGTTCAGCCCCAGCATTTT,CASSYSRVVQPQHF
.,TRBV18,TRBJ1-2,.,TGTGCCAGCTCACTAGAGGGTACCGGCTACACCTTC,CASSLEGTGYTF
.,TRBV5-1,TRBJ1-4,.,TGCGCCAGCAGCTCCGGGGGGGGTAATGAAAAACTGTTTTTT,CASSSGGGNEKLFF
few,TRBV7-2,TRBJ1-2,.,TGTGCCAGCAGCTTAGGTCCGGCTAACTATGGCTACACCTTC,CASSLGPANYGYTF
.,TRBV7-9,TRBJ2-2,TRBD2,TGTGCCAGCAGCCGTCAGCGGGGGAACACCGGGGAGCTGTTTTTT,CASSRQRGNTGELFF